Each of the 5 T cell receptor beta chains below was sequenced from the same sample in a study of T-cell reconstitution after alpha-beta-depleted transplantation in children. Molecular barcoding with unique molecular identifiers was used for the TCRbeta library. TCRdb ran MiXCR on the PCR reads and lists one entry per CDR3 protein. The data show some 520,000 distinct CDR3 sequences, approximately 29% seen once. Sequenced here: PBMCs from the stem cell graft donor, sampled from the stem cell graft. Receptors were obtained from a human donor who donated a stem cell graft to a child with aplastic anemia.

Here the CDR3 DNA reads TGTGCCAGCAGCTTAGCGCAGAGGAACGAGCAGTACTTC. Its protein is CASSLAQRNEQYF. The rearrangement links TRBV7-2 to TRBJ2-7; the D is unclear. Germline CDR1 and CDR2: SGHTA and FQGNSA. CDR3 length equals 13 residues. Trimming removed 0 bases at V and 5 bases at J, with 8 bases between.

This chain joins TRBV20-1 and TRBJ1-2; 8 bases match TRBD1. The CDR3 runs 14 residues. V lost 1 base and J lost 6; bases outside the gene matches: 7. Germline-derived CDR1 and CDR2 are DFQATT and SNEGSKA (reference sequence). CDR3 amino acids: CSARALQGVDGYTF. The CDR3 DNA is TGCAGTGCTAGAGCGCTACAGGGGGTGGATGGCTACACCTTC.

This clonotype was picked up one time. This chain links TRBV18 with TRBJ1-4, with D unresolved. V was shortened by 3 bases and J by 8 bases, with 10 bases between the two germline ends. The CDR3 extends over 13 amino acids. CDR1 is KGHSH and CDR2 is LQKENI in the germline V gene. CDR3 nucleotides: TGTGCCAGCTCACCGGGAAAAAGGGAAAAACTGTTTTTT. It yields the protein CASSPGKREKLFF.

J is TRBJ2-3 and V is TRBV5-1, with TRBD2 as a possible D gene (6 bases). Germline values: CDR1 SGHRS, CDR2 YFSETQ. The V and J ends lost 4 bases and 3 bases respectively, with 18 bases between them. This CDR3 region has 16 residues. The CDR3 DNA is TGCGCCAGCAGCCGCCTGGAGGGGCGGAGGACAGATACGCAGTATTTT. This sequence encodes CASSRLEGRRTDTQYF.

V and J are TRBV2 and TRBJ1-2, with a tentative D call TRBD1 (5 bases). The CDR3 runs 14 residues. V lost 4 bases, J lost 7 bases, and 16 bases lay in between. The germline V gene has CDR1 SNHLY and CDR2 FYNNEI. The CDR3 bases are TGTGCCAGCAGTGTGGGGCAGGCCCGGGCTGGCTACACCTTC. This encodes CASSVGQARAGYTF.